Below, one T cell receptor (beta chain) is given with its context. Its cognate antigen is unknown. A single record per CDR3 protein comes from TCRdb applying MiXCR to the RT-PCR reads. This table has 400,000 to 550,000 distinct CDR3 sequences, 25% appearing once. The sample originates from a study of response to subunit inactivated influenza vaccine. Study-wide results and limits: Authors suggested each seasonal influenza vaccination recruits few new T cells.

V lost 6 bases and J 5 bases, leaving 11 bases between the germline ends. CDR3 length: 14 amino acids. The sequence derives from a middle-aged man who received an inactivated influenza vaccine. The sequencing here drew on CD4+ T cells sorted from PBMCs, taken less than 6 days after vaccination. The chain employs TRBV12-3 or TRBV12-4 and TRBJ1-6; D uncertain. The CDR3 loop reads CASSTWTDNSPLHF. The CDR3 DNA reads as TGTGCCAGCAGCACTTGGACGGATAATTCACCCCTCCACTTT.